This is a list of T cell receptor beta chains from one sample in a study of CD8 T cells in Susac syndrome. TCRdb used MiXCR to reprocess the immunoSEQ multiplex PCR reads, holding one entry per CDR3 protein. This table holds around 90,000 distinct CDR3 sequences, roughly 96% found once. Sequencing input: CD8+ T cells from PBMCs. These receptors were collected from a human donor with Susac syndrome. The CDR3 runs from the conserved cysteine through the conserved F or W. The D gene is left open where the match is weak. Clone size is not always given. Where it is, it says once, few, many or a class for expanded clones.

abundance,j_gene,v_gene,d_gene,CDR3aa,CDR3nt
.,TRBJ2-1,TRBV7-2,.,CASTNAVAGTRYNEQFF,TGTGCCAGCACGAACGCGGTGGCTGGGACGAGATACAATGAGCAGTTCTTC
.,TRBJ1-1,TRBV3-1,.,CASSQDRIGGKSEAFF,TGTGCCAGCAGCCAAGATCGGATCGGGGGTAAATCTGAAGCTTTCTTT
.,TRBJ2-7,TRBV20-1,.,CSASPSHLSYEQYF,TGCAGTGCTAGCCCCTCACACCTCAGCTACGAGCAGTACTTC
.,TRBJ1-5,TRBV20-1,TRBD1,CSARTGGGQPQHF,TGCAGTGCTAGAACAGGGGGCGGTCAGCCCCAGCATTTT
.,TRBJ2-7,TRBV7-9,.,CASSSLGYEQYF,TGTGCCAGCAGCTCATTAGGCTACGAGCAGTACTTC
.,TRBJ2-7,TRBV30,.,CAWRDGAYEQYF,TGTGCCTGGAGGGACGGGGCCTACGAGCAGTACTTC
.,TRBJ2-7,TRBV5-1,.,CASRVRGRGSTYEQYF,TGCGCCAGCAGAGTACGGGGCAGGGGTTCTACCTACGAGCAGTACTTC
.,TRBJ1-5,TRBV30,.,CAWSDSGSNQPQHF,TGTGCCTGGAGTGACTCAGGTTCTAATCAGCCCCAGCATTTT
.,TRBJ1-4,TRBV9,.,CASSAPGPGEKLFF,TGTGCCAGCAGCGCCCCGGGACCCGGGGAAAAACTGTTTTTT
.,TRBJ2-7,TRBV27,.,CASSLQGFEQYF,TGTGCCAGCAGTTTACAGGGTTTCGAGCAGTACTTC
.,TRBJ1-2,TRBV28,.,CASSLADRGYTF,TGTGCCAGCAGTTTAGCGGATCGGGGCTACACCTTC
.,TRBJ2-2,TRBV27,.,CASSRTRNTGELFF,TGTGCCAGCAGTAGGACACGGAACACCGGGGAGCTGTTTTTT
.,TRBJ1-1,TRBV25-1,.,CASSLRNEAFF,TGTGCCAGCAGTTTACGAAATGAAGCTTTCTTT
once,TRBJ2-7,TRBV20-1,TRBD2,CSARDSGGPEQYF,TGCAGTGCTAGAGATAGCGGGGGCCCCGAGCAGTACTTC
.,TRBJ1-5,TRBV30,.,CAWRVPGGGNQPQHF,TGTGCCTGGAGAGTCCCCGGAGGCGGCAATCAGCCCCAGCATTTT
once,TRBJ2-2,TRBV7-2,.,CASSSPTGSPGELFF,TGTGCCAGCAGCTCCCCGACGGGGAGCCCAGGGGAGCTGTTTTTT
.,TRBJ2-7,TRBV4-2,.,CASSQNPYEQYF,TGTGCCAGCAGCCAGAATCCCTACGAGCAGTACTTC
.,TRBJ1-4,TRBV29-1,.,CSVAGQSGATNEKLFF,TGCAGCGTCGCCGGACAGTCTGGGGCAACTAATGAAAAACTGTTTTTT
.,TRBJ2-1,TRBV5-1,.,CASSLDSANYNEQFF,TGCGCCAGCAGCTTGGATTCGGCGAACTACAATGAGCAGTTCTTC
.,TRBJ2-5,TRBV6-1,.,CASGVAGASGGETQYF,TGTGCCAGCGGCGTGGCGGGGGCCTCCGGAGGGGAGACCCAGTACTTC
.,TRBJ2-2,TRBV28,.,CASETGARNTGELFF,TGTGCCAGCGAGACGGGGGCCAGAAACACCGGGGAGCTGTTTTTT
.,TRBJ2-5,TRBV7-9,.,CASSFRAGQETQYF,TGTGCCAGCAGCTTTCGAGCAGGGCAAGAGACCCAGTACTTC
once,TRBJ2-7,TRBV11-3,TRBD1,CASSPTGGSREQYF,TGTGCCAGCAGCCCGACAGGGGGAAGTCGGGAGCAGTACTTC
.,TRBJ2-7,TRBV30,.,CAWSGQDSYEQYF,TGTGCCTGGAGTGGACAGGACTCCTACGAGCAGTACTTC
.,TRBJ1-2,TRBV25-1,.,CASSLWANGYTF,TGTGCCAGCAGTCTCTGGGCCAATGGCTACACCTTC
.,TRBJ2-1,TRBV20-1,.,CSALGGGGGNEQFF,TGCAGTGCTCTCGGGGGTGGAGGGGGAAATGAGCAGTTCTTC
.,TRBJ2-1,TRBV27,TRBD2,CASKSGVSYNEQFF,TGTGCCTCCAAGAGCGGGGTATCCTACAATGAGCAGTTCTTC
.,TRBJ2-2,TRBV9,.,CASSVVDSTGELFF,TGTGCCAGCAGCGTAGTGGACTCCACCGGGGAGCTGTTTTTT
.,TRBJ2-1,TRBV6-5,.,CASSYSNGYNEQFF,TGTGCCAGCAGTTACTCGAACGGGTACAATGAGCAGTTCTTC
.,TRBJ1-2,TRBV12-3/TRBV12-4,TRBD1,CASSPGTGENYGYTF,TGTGCCAGCAGTCCTGGGACAGGGGAGAACTATGGCTACACCTTC
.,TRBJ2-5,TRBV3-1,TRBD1,CASSQEGQGQETQYF,TGTGCCAGCAGCCAGGAAGGACAGGGACAAGAGACCCAGTACTTC